This TCR beta chain was found in a study of T cells after yellow fever vaccination. About the research overall: SMART-Seq v4 Ultra Low Input prepared libraries from low-cell fractions. The study, taken as a whole, reports: It was the secondary response that reached its peak faster, day 5 versus 15, but it was weaker.

TCR cDNA was made by 5'RACE template switching, adding a universal primer site and UMIs. Using its own MiXCR run on the 5' RACE reads, TCRdb lists one record per CDR3 protein. The table has around 100,000 distinct CDR3 sequences, 8.4% seen once; the top ten hold about 25%. Comment on this clonotype: The antigen is undetermined.

Germline lookup yields CDR1 SNHLY and CDR2 FYNNEI. The CDR3 extends over 14 amino acids. J was trimmed by 6 bases and V by 6 bases; bases with no gene match: 7. The V call is TRBV2, the J call TRBJ1-5, with 8 bases lining up with TRBD1. Specimen: CD8+ T cells sorted from PBMCs, collected 45 days after the yellow fever booster vaccination. This TCR was sampled from a man aged 30-40 years who received the YFV17D yellow fever vaccine. DNA for the CDR3: TGTGCCAGCAGACAGGGGGGGCAGGGTCAGCCCCAGCATTTT. It codes for CASRQGGQGQPQHF.